This entry features one T cell receptor (beta chain) sequence. Per the study methods: Amplification with reference gene primers provided the estimates of nucleated cell counts. The assay was immunoSEQ multiplex PCR, and TCRdb's table has in-frame clones only and misses some. The V and J calls and clone size come from that table; D and trimming were worked out from the DNA. The sample has about 64,000 clones, approximately 80% seen once. This sample was included in a study of blood T cell repertoires in COVID-19. Background on the study: The study drew acute and convalescent COVID-19 samples from the United States, Italy and Spain. In each case, the material was cDNA or gDNA derived from T cells, B-cell-depleted T cells, or PBMCs.

CDR1 is SNHLY and CDR2 is FYNNEI in the germline V gene. The V end lost 7 bases, the J end lost 3 bases, and 15 bases lay between the germline ends. This CDR3 spans 14 amino acids. A Seattle source enrolled patients during active infection and followed them longitudinally. The clonotype originates from a man in his 60s with COVID-19, enrolled during active disease. Sequences were obtained from peripheral blood. The chain recombines TRBV2 with TRBJ2-5; a possible D gene is TRBD2 (6 bases). CDR3 nucleotide sequence: TGTGCCAGCACCGGGCGGGGTATCGAAGAGACCCAGTACTTC. Protein sequence: CASTGRGIEETQYF.